These 4 T cell receptor beta chains were sequenced from one sample in a study of metastatic and nonmetastatic thyroid tumors. No treatment had been given to any patient before thyroid surgery. TCRdb re-called clones via MiXCR from the PCR reads. The sample lists approximately 28,000 clones, roughly 23% occurring once. The sequenced sample consisted of blood. The receptors here all came from a female donor with papillary thyroid cancer or a benign thyroid nodule (not recorded which). Some clones in this sample may be carry-over from other donors' samples.

The table lists this clone with many counts. V usage is TRBV20-1 and J usage is TRBJ2-5; D may correspond to TRBD1 or TRBD2 (5 bases each). The CDR3 covers 12 residues. V was pared by 5 bases and J by 2 bases, with 9 bases between. In germline, CDR1 is DFQATT, CDR2 SNEGSKA (reference sequence). The CDR3 protein is CSAGDQQETQYF. In nucleotides, the CDR3 is TGCAGTGCTGGGGACCAGCAAGAGACCCAGTACTTC.

This clone was detected ten times or more. The gene calls are TRBV30 and TRBJ2-1; maybe TRBD2 (5 bases). This CDR3 contains 14 residues. Germline lookup yields CDR1 GTSNPN and CDR2 SVGIG (reference sequence). V gave up 0 bases and J gave up 5 bases, with 11 bases separating them. Here the CDR3 DNA reads TGTGCCTGGAGTGTTGAGCGGACCAACAATGAGCAGTTCTTC. It specifies CAWSVERTNNEQFF.

This clone was recorded at least ten times. The J gene is TRBJ2-7, the V gene TRBV2; D is ambiguous. The CDR3 is 12 residues long. V lost 4 bases and J lost 3, with 7 bases in between. Germline assignment: CDR1 SNHLY and CDR2 FYNNEI. CDR3 amino acids: CASSVLGYEQYF. The DNA for the CDR3 is TGTGCCAGCAGTGTGCTGGGCTACGAGCAGTACTTC.

This clone rates as medium-sized. The chain joins TRBV27 to TRBJ2-7; TRBD2 matches at 12 bases. Germline V gene lookup returns CDR1 MNHEY and CDR2 SMNVEV (reference sequence). The length of the CDR3 is 13 residues. The junction had 2 bases not matched to a gene; V was cut back by 8 bases and J by 3 bases. The CDR3 DNA reads TGTGCCAGCGGACTAGCGGGATTCTACGAGCAGTACTTC. Residues: CASGLAGFYEQYF.